The 21 T cell receptor beta chains below all came from one sample that was sequenced in a study of CD8 T cells in Susac syndrome. Random hexamers were used to reverse transcribe 0.5 to 1 ug of RNA. TCRdb re-derived calls from the immunoSEQ multiplex PCR reads in MiXCR, one entry per CDR3 protein. Of 95,000 to 150,000 distinct CDR3 sequences in the sample, approximately 96% are singletons; the top ten hold over 0.07%. Material for sequencing was CD4+ T cells from PBMCs. These TCRs come from a human donor in good health.

This clonotype was recorded once. The V gene is TRBV3-1, the J gene TRBJ2-1; D is perhaps TRBD2 (5 bases). CDR1 and CDR2 (germline): LGHDT, YNNKEL (reference sequence). This CDR3 contains 16 residues. The ends were cut back, 3 bases at V and 1 base at J, with 13 bases in the middle. CDR3 protein: CASSHRRAVSYNEQFF. The CDR3 DNA sequence: TGTGCCAGCAGCCACCGCCGAGCGGTTTCCTACAATGAGCAGTTCTTC.

The gene calls are TRBV4-1 and TRBJ2-5, with TRBD2 as a possible D gene (5 bases). The V and J ends lost 8 bases and 1 base respectively, with 14 bases between them. The V gene's germline CDR1 is MGHRA and CDR2 YSYEKL. The CDR3 extends over 14 amino acids. The CDR3 protein is CASAADAVQETQYF. In DNA, the CDR3 is TGCGCCAGCGCAGCGGACGCAGTCCAAGAGACCCAGTACTTC.

V usage is TRBV5-1 and J usage is TRBJ2-5; D might be TRBD2 (5 bases). The CDR3 has 13 residues. CDR1 and CDR2 from the germline V gene are SGHRS and YFSETQ. V gave up 9 bases and J gave up 2 bases, with 14 bases separating them. The CDR3 reads CATNLGAQETQYF. In DNA, the CDR3 is TGCGCCACCAACTTGGGAGCGCAAGAGACCCAGTACTTC.

This chain uses TRBV2 with TRBJ1-1; D unclear. CDR1 and CDR2 (germline): SNHLY, FYNNEI. Trimming cost V 7 bases and J 0 bases, with 9 bases left between them. CDR3 length equals 13 residues. CDR3: CASKGTLNTEAFF. As DNA, the CDR3 is TGTGCCAGCAAAGGCACTTTGAACACTGAAGCTTTCTTT.

This chain links TRBV4-2 with TRBJ2-1, with D unresolved. This CDR3 is built from 16 residues. CDR1 LGHNA and CDR2 YNFKEQ come from the germline V gene. V was trimmed by 0 bases and J by 3 bases, leaving 12 bases between them. This CDR3 is CASSQDLGTGYNEQFF. The CDR3 bases are TGTGCCAGCAGCCAAGATCTGGGTACCGGCTACAATGAGCAGTTCTTC.

This clonotype has more than one count but fewer than ten. This sequence joins TRBV12-3 or TRBV12-4 and TRBJ1-5; a possible D gene is TRBD1 (5 bases). The CDR3 is 14 residues long. Deletions cut 3 bases from V and 6 bases from J, with 12 bases between. The CDR3 coding sequence is TGTGCCAGCAGTTTTGGGCAGGGCGGTCAGCCCCAGCATTTT. Protein: CASSFGQGGQPQHF.

This clonotype is a singleton in its sample. In DNA form, the CDR3 reads TGCAGTGCTAGGGGGATCGGGCAGGGGAGAGTTCAAGCTTTCTTT. This codes for CSARGIGQGRVQAFF. The V call is TRBV20-1, the J call TRBJ1-1, with D tentatively TRBD1 (6 bases). V was shortened by 3 bases and J by 9 bases, with 23 bases between the two germline ends. The CDR3 totals 15 residues. CDR1 is DFQATT, CDR2 SNEGSKA, per germline (reference sequence).

The rearrangement uses TRBV5-1 and TRBJ2-2; D remains ambiguous. From germline, CDR1 is SGHRS and CDR2 YFSETQ. This CDR3 is 13 amino acids long. V lost 0 bases and J lost 4, with 4 bases in between. DNA for the CDR3: TGCGCCAGCAGCTTGGCGGTCACCGGGGAGCTGTTTTTT. Translated, it gives CASSLAVTGELFF.

The chain carries TRBV7-2 and TRBJ1-2; no clear D. There are 15 residues in the CDR3. CDR1 is SGHTA and CDR2 is FQGNSA in the germline V gene. V dropped 2 bases and J dropped 9 bases, with 19 bases sitting between them. The CDR3 DNA sequence: TGTGCCAGCAGCTTAAGGGCACGGGAAGGGAATAGCTACACCTTC. Protein: CASSLRAREGNSYTF. Together with reference TRBV7-2 and TRBJ1-2, the CDR3 gives the full variable domain: GAGVSQSPSNKVTEKGKDVELRCDPISGHTALYWYRQSLGQGLEFLIYFQGNSAPDKSGLPSDRFSAERTGGSVSTLTIQRTQQEDSAVYLCASSLRAREGNSYTFGSGTRLTVV.

The CDR3 region is CASSPSPRYGYTF. For the CDR3, the DNA is TGTGCCAGCAGCCCCTCACCCCGCTATGGCTACACCTTC. The J gene is TRBJ1-2, the V gene TRBV11-2; D unclear. The CDR3 length is 13 residues. CDR1 is SGHAT and CDR2 is FQNNGV in the germline V gene. V lost 5 bases and J 4 bases, leaving 11 bases between the germline ends.

The J gene is TRBJ1-6, the V gene TRBV30; weak D call: TRBD1 (5 bases). V lost 7 bases and J 7 bases, leaving 20 bases between the germline ends. Per the germline V gene, CDR1 is GTSNPN and CDR2 is SVGIG (reference sequence). This CDR3 comprises 15 residues. CDR3 DNA sequence: TGTGCCTCCCAGGGTGTTTCTAGGGAAAATTCACCCCTCCACTTT. Its protein product is CASQGVSRENSPLHF.

The chain carries TRBV5-1 and TRBJ2-3; 13 bases line up with TRBD2. Germline V CDR1 and CDR2: SGHRS, YFSETQ. V shed 4 bases, J shed 4 bases, and the junction held 3 bases outside the gene matches. The CDR3 spans 15 residues. The DNA for the CDR3 is TGCGCCAGCAGCCCGGGACTAGCGGGACCAGATACGCAGTATTTT. This gives the protein CASSPGLAGPDTQYF. Drawing the rest from reference TRBV5-1 and TRBJ2-3, the complete variable domain is KAGVTQTPRYLIKTRGQQVTLSCSPISGHRSVSWYQQTPGQGLQFLFEYFSETQRNKGNFPGRFSGRQFSNSRSEMNVSTLELGDSALYLCASSPGLAGPDTQYFGPGTRLTVL.

The chain carries TRBV19 and TRBJ2-1; 8 bases map to TRBD2. From germline, CDR1 is LNHDA and CDR2 SQIVND (reference sequence). V lost 2 bases to trimming and J lost 9 bases; unmatched junction nucleotides: 3. This CDR3 is 13 amino acids long. The CDR3 coding sequence is TGTGCCAGTAGTATACCAGCGGGAGCTGAGCAGTTCTTC. It specifies CASSIPAGAEQFF.

The chain employs TRBV29-1 and TRBJ2-5; no clear D. CDR1 is SQVTM, CDR2 ANQGSEA, per germline. Trimming pared 3 bases from V and 3 bases from J, leaving 8 bases between. CDR3 size: 12 residues. The CDR3 sequence is CSVERRKETQYF. DNA for the CDR3: TGCAGCGTTGAGAGGAGAAAAGAGACCCAGTACTTC.

The rearrangement uses TRBV7-2 and TRBJ2-7; 7 bases align to TRBD1. Germline V lookup: CDR1 SGHTA, CDR2 FQGNSA. This CDR3 comprises 18 residues. V lost 5 bases to trimming and J lost 0 bases; unmatched junction nucleotides: 16. CDR3 DNA sequence: TGTGCCAGCAGCCGTGTACCTAGGCTACAGGGGAGCTCCTACGAGCAGTACTTC. Residues: CASSRVPRLQGSSYEQYF.

Here the CDR3 reads CASSLNPGQGIYEQYF. As DNA, the CDR3 is TGTGCCAGCAGCTTAAATCCCGGGCAGGGTATCTACGAGCAGTACTTC. The rearrangement uses TRBV7-2 and TRBJ2-7; a possible D gene is TRBD1 (5 bases). The CDR3 has 16 amino acids. V gave up 2 bases and J gave up 3 bases, with 17 bases separating them. Germline CDR1 reads SGHTA; CDR2 reads FQGNSA.

The CDR3 region has the DNA TGCAGTGCTGTCCCGGGACTAGCGGGAGACGAGCAGTACTTC. Translated, it gives CSAVPGLAGDEQYF. The gene calls are TRBV20-1 and TRBJ2-7, with TRBD2 matching over 14 bases. Trimming at V came to 5 bases and at J to 5 bases, leaving 5 bases not matched to a gene. The CDR3 loop spans 14 amino acids. Germline V gives CDR1 DFQATT, CDR2 SNEGSKA (reference sequence).

The chain carries TRBV3-1 and TRBJ1-2, with D maybe TRBD1 (6 bases). V was pared by 1 base and J by 10 bases, with 10 bases between. The V gene's germline CDR1 is LGHDT and CDR2 YNNKEL (reference sequence). The CDR3 loop spans 12 amino acids. CDR3 sequence (DNA): TGTGCCAGCAGCCAAGCGGGGGGCGACTACACCTTC. It specifies CASSQAGGDYTF.

The rearrangement links TRBV3-1 to TRBJ1-1; tentative D call: TRBD1 (6 bases). This CDR3 comprises 13 residues. Trimming left V 5 bases short and J 5 bases short, with 12 bases between. Germline lookup yields CDR1 LGHDT and CDR2 YNNKEL (reference sequence). This chain's CDR3 is CASSVGRGTEAFF. The CDR3 DNA reads as TGTGCCAGCAGCGTCGGGAGGGGGACTGAAGCTTTCTTT.

The rearrangement joins TRBV29-1 to TRBJ2-5; D unclear. The ends were cut back, 2 bases at V and 3 bases at J, with 7 bases in the middle. Germline assignment: CDR1 SQVTM and CDR2 ANQGSEA. This CDR3 comprises 12 residues. The CDR3 is CSVEMIEETQYF. CDR3 DNA: TGCAGCGTTGAAATGATAGAAGAGACCCAGTACTTC.

The chain recombines TRBV24-1 with TRBJ2-1; tentatively, D is TRBD2 (6 bases). V shed 7 bases and J shed 4 bases, with 10 bases lying between them. This CDR3 contains 13 residues. Looked up from germline, CDR1 is KGHDR and CDR2 is SFDVKD. CDR3 in amino acids: CATRGDFYNEQFF. Here the CDR3 DNA reads TGTGCCACCAGGGGGGACTTTTACAATGAGCAGTTCTTC.